This T cell receptor (beta chain) derives from a study of cytomegalovirus exposure and HLA in healthy donors. Study observations and caveats: Available immune exposure information was restricted to CMV serostatus only. A later analysis reportedly found fewer N-insertions in an Asian-associated ancestry cluster than the roughly 670-donor mean. By HLA locus, TCR association rates varied in a later analysis, with DRB1 showing the most and HLA-C the fewest.

A multiplex PCR was run with 60 Vbeta primers and 13 Jbeta primers. The method was immunoSEQ multiplex PCR; TCRdb's version includes in-frame clones alone and lacks a portion of them. The sample lists some 130,000 clones, approximately 85% occurring once. Details on this clone: Its target is unknown.

Between the trimmed V and J ends, which lost 0 bases and 6 bases, there was a span of 9 bases. Germline V gene sequence: CDR1 SGHNT, CDR2 YYREEE (reference sequence). The CDR3 has 13 amino acids. This TCR came from a woman between 25 and 40 years old in good health and CMV-seropositive. This chain links TRBV5-4 with TRBJ1-1; possibly TRBD1 for D (6 bases). Sequenced input: PBMCs. The CDR3 protein is CASSLEAGAEAFF. In nucleotides, the CDR3 is TGTGCCAGCAGCTTGGAGGCAGGGGCTGAAGCTTTCTTT.